Following are 15 T cell receptor beta chains from one sample sequenced in a study of blood T cell repertoires in COVID-19. Using immunoSEQ multiplex PCR, the repertoire was profiled, and TCRdb retains in-frame clones only, with some absent. The data hold hundreds of thousands of clones, with roughly 85% observed a single time. Specimen: peripheral blood. Receptors originate from a woman aged 25-40 years with active or convalescent COVID-19.

J is TRBJ2-1 and V is TRBV5-1; 9 bases line up with TRBD2. Germline CDR1 and CDR2: SGHRS and YFSETQ. The CDR3 totals 15 residues. V was clipped by 3 bases and J by 3 bases; unmatched bases: 4. CDR3: CASSSATSGYNEQFF. CDR3 bases: TGCGCCAGCAGCTCCGCGACTAGCGGCTACAATGAGCAGTTCTTC.

This clone was found once. The rearrangement joins TRBV19 to TRBJ2-3; perhaps TRBD1 as D (6 bases). This CDR3 contains 15 residues. V was shortened by 7 bases and J by 0 bases, with 14 bases between the two germline ends. CDR1 and CDR2 (germline): LNHDA, SQIVND (reference sequence). The CDR3 nucleotides read TGTGCCAGTATCGAGGGGGTCCATAGCACAGATACGCAGTATTTT. The encoded protein is CASIEGVHSTDTQYF.

The V and J genes are TRBV5-4 and TRBJ2-7; 7 bases align to TRBD1. The germline CDR1 and CDR2 sequences are SGHNT and YYREEE (reference sequence). The CDR3 length is 13 residues. J was trimmed by 7 bases and V by 5 bases; bases with no gene match: 9. The CDR3 nucleotides read TGTGCCAGCAGGCGGACAGGCTTGGGGGAGCAGTACTTC. The encoded protein is CASRRTGLGEQYF.

This clone occurred once. This chain connects TRBV27 to TRBJ2-2, with TRBD2 matching 15 bases. The length of the CDR3 is 18 residues. Germline loops: CDR1 MNHEY, CDR2 SMNVEV (reference sequence). The V and J ends lost 5 bases and 5 bases, in that order; junction bases with no gene match: 9. The CDR3 is CASSGWTSGRDPTGELFF. The DNA for the CDR3 is TGTGCCAGCAGTGGGTGGACTAGCGGGAGGGACCCGACCGGGGAGCTGTTTTTT.

The gene calls are TRBV4-1 and TRBJ1-2; D is ambiguous. Germline V gene data show CDR1 as MGHRA and CDR2 as YSYEKL. The CDR3 extends over 14 amino acids. The V end lost 0 bases, the J end lost 8 bases, and 13 bases lay between the germline ends. CDR3 amino acids: CASSQDWASYGYTF. The CDR3 bases are TGCGCCAGCAGCCAAGATTGGGCCAGTTACGGCTACACCTTC.

The rearrangement uses TRBV7-9 and TRBJ2-7; 8 bases are a match to TRBD1. Germline trimming cut 4 bases from V and 3 bases from J; bases unmatched to any gene: 5. The CDR3 runs to 14 residues. CDR1 is SEHNR and CDR2 is FQNEAQ in the germline V gene (reference sequence). The CDR3 loop is CASSSDRERYEQYF. The CDR3 DNA reads TGTGCCAGCAGCTCGGACAGGGAACGCTACGAGCAGTACTTC.

This clone was seen just once. The J gene is TRBJ2-6, the V gene TRBV19, with 8 bases matching TRBD1. Germline V CDR1 and CDR2: LNHDA, SQIVND (reference sequence). V dropped 6 bases and J dropped 1; count of bases not matched to a gene: 8. The CDR3 has 17 residues. The CDR3 loop is CASRGQGYRSGANVLTF. CDR3 DNA: TGTGCCAGTAGAGGACAGGGATATCGATCTGGGGCCAACGTCCTGACTTTC.

The rearrangement links TRBV7-8 to TRBJ2-7; D is perhaps TRBD1 (5 bases). Trimming left V 0 bases short and J 4 bases short, with 10 bases between. Germline V CDR1 and CDR2: SGHVS, FQNEAQ. This CDR3 spans 14 amino acids. The DNA for the CDR3 is TGTGCCAGCAGCTTAGCGCAGGGATATTACGAGCAGTACTTC. The encoded protein is CASSLAQGYYEQYF.

The rearrangement uses TRBV2 and TRBJ2-7; a weak D match, TRBD1 (5 bases). The CDR3 is 12 residues long. Trimming left V 6 bases short and J 0 bases short, with 6 bases between. Germline values: CDR1 SNHLY, CDR2 FYNNEI. DNA of the CDR3: TGTGCCAGCAGGGACAACTCCTACGAGCAGTACTTC. Translation gives CASRDNSYEQYF.

J is TRBJ2-1 and V is TRBV27, with D perhaps TRBD2 (6 bases). Per germline, CDR1 MNHEY and CDR2 SMNVEV (reference sequence). CDR3 length equals 16 residues. V dropped 0 bases and J dropped 7 bases, with 16 bases sitting between them. The CDR3 nucleotides are TGTGCCAGCAGTTTATCTCCGCGCCCCGGGACTAATGAGCAGTTCTTC. This sequence encodes CASSLSPRPGTNEQFF.

The CDR3 region is CAIRPGLSGNTIYF. The CDR3 DNA follows: TGTGCCATCCGACCGGGACTCTCTGGAAACACCATATATTTT. The chain combines TRBV10-3 with TRBJ1-3; D might be TRBD1 (5 bases). Germline lookup yields CDR1 ENHRY and CDR2 SYGVKD. Trimming left V 8 bases short and J 0 bases short, with 11 bases between. This CDR3 comprises 14 residues.

This clone turned up a few times. The rearrangement joins TRBV6-4 to TRBJ1-5; D uncertain. The germline gives CDR1 MRHNA, CDR2 SNTAGT. This CDR3 is built from 13 residues. V was cut by 6 bases and J by 10 bases, with 16 bases left in between. The CDR3, as DNA: TGTGCCAGCAGCGCCGACGCCGGGTTCCCCCAGCATTTT. It translates to CASSADAGFPQHF.

Details on this clone: Mismatch with germline at one junction end may stem from a read error. The J gene is TRBJ2-7, the V gene TRBV2, with a tentative D call TRBD2 (5 bases). The CDR3 length is 11 residues. Germline V gene lookup returns CDR1 SNHLY and CDR2 FYNNEI. The CDR3 sequence: CASTRTPPGNF. The CDR3 nucleotides are TGTGCCAGCACCCGGACTCCCCCCGGGAACTTC.

This clone was counted a single time. This same CDR3 is encoded by further DNA sequences in the sample. The rearrangement joins TRBV10-3 to TRBJ1-1; D is possibly TRBD1 (5 bases). CDR1 is ENHRY, CDR2 SYGVKD, per germline. The CDR3 is 14 amino acids. Trimming cost V 4 bases and J 4 bases, with 13 bases left between them. The CDR3 nucleotides are TGTGCCATCAGTGCCGGGCAGGGCGTCACTGAAGCTTTCTTT. Its translation: CAISAGQGVTEAFF.

The gene calls are TRBV27 and TRBJ2-1; 9 bases map to TRBD1. The CDR3 is 17 amino acids. Per the germline V gene, CDR1 is MNHEY and CDR2 is SMNVEV (reference sequence). V gave up 5 bases and J gave up 4 bases; unmatched junction bases: 12. The DNA for the CDR3 is TGTGCCAGCAGTCCCCCCTCCGGGACAGGGAGTTACAATGAGCAGTTCTTC. Translation gives CASSPPSGTGSYNEQFF.